Below, 2 T cell receptor beta chains from the same sample are listed, as sequenced in a study of control samples from healthy donors and cancer patients. Assay: immunoSEQ multiplex PCR; the TCRdb copy retains only in-frame clones and omits some. The sample has around 140,000 clones, 85% to 95% seen once; the top ten hold around 13%. The sequenced sample consisted of blood. All receptors derive from a man in his forties in good health.

The rearrangement joins TRBV20-1 to TRBJ1-5; no reliable D call. V lost 3 bases and J lost 11, with 11 bases in between. Looked up from germline, CDR1 is DFQATT and CDR2 is SNEGSKA (reference sequence). The CDR3 contains 11 residues. The CDR3 coding sequence is TGCAGTGCTAGGGCCCAGTACGCCCAGCATTTT. This codes for CSARAQYAQHF.

V gene TRBV28 combines with J gene TRBJ2-7; D possibly uses TRBD1 or TRBD2 (5 bases each). In germline, CDR1 is MDHEN, CDR2 SYDVKM. V was clipped by 7 bases and J by 13 bases, with 20 bases between them. The CDR3 spans 12 residues. In nucleotides, the CDR3 is TGTGCCAGCACCCAAAAGGGACGGACGGCATACTTC. It codes for CASTQKGRTAYF. Together with reference TRBV28 and TRBJ2-7, the CDR3 gives the full variable domain: DVKVTQSSRYLVKRTGEKVFLECVQDMDHENMFWYRQDPGLGLRLIYFSYDVKMKEKGDIPEGYSVSREKKERFSLILESASTNQTSMYLCASTQKGRTAYFGPGTRLTVT.